This T cell receptor (beta chain) was observed in a study of shared clonotypes between healthy human individuals. Terminally differentiated effector memory CD45RA+ cells were excluded by CCR7 positive selection of CD45RO-negative cells. Assay runs were performed at deep level. Each subset's genomic DNA was split evenly across several immunoSEQ plates. In the authors' workflow: Junction-only sequences without quality scores were provided by ImmunoSEQ, so filtering was different. The protocol was immunoSEQ multiplex PCR, while the TCRdb copy is restricted to in-frame clones and leaves out a portion. V and J calls and clone size are as listed in that table; D and trimming were resolved from the DNA. Seen here are 630,000 or so clones, roughly 98% observed once, and the top ten hold around 0.3%. The TCR originated in a man aged 25-45 years in good health. The sample consisted of naive CD8+ T cells sorted from blood.

CDR3 protein: CASSLVGSSEGSGYTF. The CDR3 DNA sequence: TGTGCCAGCAGCTTGGTGGGGTCCTCGGAGGGCTCTGGCTACACCTTC. The rearrangement uses TRBV5-4 and TRBJ1-2, with D uncertain. V shed 0 bases and J shed 7 bases, with 19 bases lying between them. The CDR3 length is 16 residues. CDR1 SGHNT and CDR2 YYREEE come from the germline V gene (reference sequence).